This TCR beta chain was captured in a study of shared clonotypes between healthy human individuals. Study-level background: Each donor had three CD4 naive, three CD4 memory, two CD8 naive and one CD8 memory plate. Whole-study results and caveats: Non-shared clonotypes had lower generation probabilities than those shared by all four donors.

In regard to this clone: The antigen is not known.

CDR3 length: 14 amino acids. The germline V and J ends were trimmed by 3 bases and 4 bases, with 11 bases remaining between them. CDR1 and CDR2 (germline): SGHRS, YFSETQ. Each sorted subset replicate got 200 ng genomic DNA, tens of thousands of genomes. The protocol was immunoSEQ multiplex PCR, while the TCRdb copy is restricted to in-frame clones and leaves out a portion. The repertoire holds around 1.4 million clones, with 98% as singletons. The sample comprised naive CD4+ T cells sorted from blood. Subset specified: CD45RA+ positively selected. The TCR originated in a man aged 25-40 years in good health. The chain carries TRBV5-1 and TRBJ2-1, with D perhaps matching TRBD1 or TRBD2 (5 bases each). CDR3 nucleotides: TGCGCCAGCAGCTACGGGACGGCGTACAATGAGCAGTTCTTC. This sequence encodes CASSYGTAYNEQFF. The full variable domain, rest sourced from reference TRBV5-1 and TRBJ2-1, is KAGVTQTPRYLIKTRGQQVTLSCSPISGHRSVSWYQQTPGQGLQFLFEYFSETQRNKGNFPGRFSGRQFSNSRSEMNVSTLELGDSALYLCASSYGTAYNEQFFGPGTRLTVL.